This T cell receptor beta chain was captured by sequencing in a study of control samples from healthy donors and cancer patients. This CDR3 has 15 amino acids. Germline CDR1 reads SGHTA; CDR2 reads FQGNSA. The V end was cut by 3 bases, the J end by 0 bases, with 10 bases between. Sequencing used immunoSEQ multiplex PCR; TCRdb keeps in-frame clones, though not all of them. Of 130,000 or so clones in the sample, around nine tenths were seen once. The sample was blood. The TCR sequence derives from a man aged 50 or older in good health. The J gene is TRBJ2-3, the V gene TRBV7-2, with D perhaps assigned TRBD1 or TRBD2 (5 bases each). CDR3 loop: CASSFGASSTDTQYF. DNA for the CDR3: TGTGCCAGCAGCTTCGGGGCCTCTAGCACAGATACGCAGTATTTT. Drawing the rest from reference TRBV7-2 and TRBJ2-3, the complete variable domain is GAGVSQSPSNKVTEKGKDVELRCDPISGHTALYWYRQSLGQGLEFLIYFQGNSAPDKSGLPSDRFSAERTGGSVSTLTIQRTQQEDSAVYLCASSFGASSTDTQYFGPGTRLTVL.